Listed here is a single TCR beta chain. Its antigen is currently unknown. Stated treatment: some 19 received Ad26.COV2.S at low or high dose, single or two shots; a few received placebo; per-sample allocation not given. Day 63 after the first injection of vaccine or placebo was the sampling time. The data were taken from a study of Ad26.COV2.S vaccination and SARS-CoV-2 variants. Notes on the study in general: People who got the vaccine or the placebo had similar non-spike TCR breadth. Spike-specific responses of CD8+ and CD4+ T cells were reported to display substantial breadth after vaccination. People who got the vaccine had more spike-specific TCR breadth than people who got placebo.

Produced via immunoSEQ multiplex PCR; TCRdb's table is partial and in-frame only. The sample has fewer than 400,000 clones, 86% seen once; the top ten hold 1.9%. Trimming shortened V by 5 bases and J by 0 bases, and 4 bases separated the two germline ends. This CDR3 is built from 12 residues. The V gene's germline CDR1 is SEHNR and CDR2 FQNEAQ (reference sequence). The chain joins TRBV7-9 to TRBJ1-1; no definite D call. Sample: peripheral blood, taken in a trial of Ad26.COV2.S vaccine versus placebo. The receptor's source is a person between 18 and 60 years old who received the Ad26.COV2.S COVID-19 vaccine or a placebo. CDR3: CASSRMNTEAFF. CDR3 DNA sequence: TGTGCCAGCAGCCGTATGAACACTGAAGCTTTCTTT. The full variable domain, with the rest looked up from reference TRBV7-9 and TRBJ1-1, is DTGVSQNPRHKITKRGQNVTFRCDPISEHNRLYWYRQTLGQGPEFLTYFQNEAQLEKSRLLSDRFSAERPKGSFSTLEIQRTEQGDSAMYLCASSRMNTEAFFGQGTRLTVV.